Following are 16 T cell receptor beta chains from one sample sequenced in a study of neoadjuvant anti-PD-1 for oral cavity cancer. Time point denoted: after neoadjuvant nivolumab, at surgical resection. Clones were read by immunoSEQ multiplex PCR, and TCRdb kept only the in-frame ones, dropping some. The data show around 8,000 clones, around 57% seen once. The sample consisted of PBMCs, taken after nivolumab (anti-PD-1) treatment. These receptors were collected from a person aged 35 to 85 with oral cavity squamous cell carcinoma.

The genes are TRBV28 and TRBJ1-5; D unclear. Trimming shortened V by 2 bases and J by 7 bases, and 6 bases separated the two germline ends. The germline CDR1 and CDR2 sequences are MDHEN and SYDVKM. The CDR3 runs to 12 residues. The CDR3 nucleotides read TGTGCCAGCAGTTTAATTCAGCAGCCCCAGCATTTT. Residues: CASSLIQQPQHF.

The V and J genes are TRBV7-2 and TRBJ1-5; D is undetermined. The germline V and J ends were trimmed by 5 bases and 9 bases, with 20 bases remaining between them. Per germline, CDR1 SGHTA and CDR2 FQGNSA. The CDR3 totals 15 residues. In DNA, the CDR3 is TGTGCCAGCAGCGTACATCAAGGTAGCGGGCGGCCCCAGCATTTT. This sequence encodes CASSVHQGSGRPQHF.

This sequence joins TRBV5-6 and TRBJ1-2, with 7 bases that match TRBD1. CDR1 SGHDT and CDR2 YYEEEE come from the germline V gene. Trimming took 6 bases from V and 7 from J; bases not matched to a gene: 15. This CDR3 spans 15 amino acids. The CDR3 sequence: CASINLDRPSGGYTF. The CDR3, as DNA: TGTGCCAGCATCAATTTGGACAGGCCGTCCGGTGGCTACACCTTC.

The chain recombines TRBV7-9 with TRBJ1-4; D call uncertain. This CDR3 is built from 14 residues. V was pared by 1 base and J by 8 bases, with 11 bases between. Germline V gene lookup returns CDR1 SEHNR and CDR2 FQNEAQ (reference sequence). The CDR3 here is CASSLEDEAEKLFF. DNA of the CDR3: TGTGCCAGCAGCTTAGAGGACGAGGCCGAAAAACTGTTTTTT.

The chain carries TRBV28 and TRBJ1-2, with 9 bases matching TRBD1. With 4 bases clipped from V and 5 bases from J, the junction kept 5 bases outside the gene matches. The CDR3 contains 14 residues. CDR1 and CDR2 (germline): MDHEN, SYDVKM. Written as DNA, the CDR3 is TGTGCCAGCAGTTCGACAGGGGGTAGATATGGCTACACCTTC. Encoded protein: CASSSTGGRYGYTF.

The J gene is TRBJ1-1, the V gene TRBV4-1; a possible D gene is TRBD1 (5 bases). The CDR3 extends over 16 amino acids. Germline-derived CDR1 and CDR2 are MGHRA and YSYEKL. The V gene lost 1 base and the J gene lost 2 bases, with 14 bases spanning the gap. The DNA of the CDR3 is TGCGCCAGCAGCCAAGTGGGGAGACAGAGTAACACTGAAGCTTTCTTT. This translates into CASSQVGRQSNTEAFF.

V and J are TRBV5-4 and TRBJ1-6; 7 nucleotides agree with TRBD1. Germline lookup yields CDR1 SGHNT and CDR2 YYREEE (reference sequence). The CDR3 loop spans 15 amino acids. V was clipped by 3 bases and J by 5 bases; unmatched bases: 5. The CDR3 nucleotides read TGTGCCAGCAGCTCCCGGACAGGAGATAATTCACCCCTCCACTTT. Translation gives CASSSRTGDNSPLHF.

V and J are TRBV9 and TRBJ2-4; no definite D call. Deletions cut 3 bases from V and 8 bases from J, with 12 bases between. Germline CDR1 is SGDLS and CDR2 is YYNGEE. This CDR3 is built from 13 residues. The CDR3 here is CASSAGREDIQYF. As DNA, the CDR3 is TGTGCCAGCAGCGCTGGCAGAGAGGACATTCAGTACTTC.

The CDR3 DNA reads as TGTGCCAGCAGTCCGCGACAGGGGATTTCACCCCTCCACTTT. The encoded protein is CASSPRQGISPLHF. The V and J genes are TRBV27 and TRBJ1-6; TRBD1 matches 8 bases. CDR1 MNHEY and CDR2 SMNVEV come from the germline V gene (reference sequence). The CDR3 has 14 amino acids. Germline trimming cut 5 bases from V and 9 bases from J; bases unmatched to any gene: 6.

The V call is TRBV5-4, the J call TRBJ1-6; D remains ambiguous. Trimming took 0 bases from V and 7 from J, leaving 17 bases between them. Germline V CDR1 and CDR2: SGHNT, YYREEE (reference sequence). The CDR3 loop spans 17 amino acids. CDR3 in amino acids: CASSLAAGGRENSPLHF. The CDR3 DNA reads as TGTGCCAGCAGCTTGGCCGCTGGAGGGCGCGAAAATTCACCCCTCCACTTT.

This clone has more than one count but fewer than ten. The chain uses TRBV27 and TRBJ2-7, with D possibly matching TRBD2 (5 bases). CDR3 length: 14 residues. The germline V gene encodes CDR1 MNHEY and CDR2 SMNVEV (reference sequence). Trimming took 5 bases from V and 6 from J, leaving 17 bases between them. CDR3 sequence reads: CASSRSPRVIEQYF. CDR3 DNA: TGTGCCAGCAGTCGCAGCCCGAGGGTTATCGAGCAGTACTTC.

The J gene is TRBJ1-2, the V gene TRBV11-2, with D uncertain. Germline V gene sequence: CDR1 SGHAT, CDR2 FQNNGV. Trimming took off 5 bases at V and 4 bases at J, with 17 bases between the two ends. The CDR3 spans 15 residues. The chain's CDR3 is CASSPGIAASYGYTF. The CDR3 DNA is TGTGCCAGCAGCCCAGGTATCGCAGCCTCCTATGGCTACACCTTC.

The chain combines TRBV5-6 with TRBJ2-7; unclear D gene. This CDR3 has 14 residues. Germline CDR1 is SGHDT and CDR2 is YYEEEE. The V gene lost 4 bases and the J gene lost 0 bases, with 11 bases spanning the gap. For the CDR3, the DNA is TGTGCCAGCAGCCCTCGGCTCGCCTCCTACGAGCAGTACTTC. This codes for CASSPRLASYEQYF. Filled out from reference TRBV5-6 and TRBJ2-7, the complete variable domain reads DAGVTQSPTHLIKTRGQQVTLRCSPKSGHDTVSWYQQALGQGPQFIFQYYEEEERQRGNFPDRFSGHQFPNYSSELNVNALLLGDSALYLCASSPRLASYEQYFGPGTRLTVT.

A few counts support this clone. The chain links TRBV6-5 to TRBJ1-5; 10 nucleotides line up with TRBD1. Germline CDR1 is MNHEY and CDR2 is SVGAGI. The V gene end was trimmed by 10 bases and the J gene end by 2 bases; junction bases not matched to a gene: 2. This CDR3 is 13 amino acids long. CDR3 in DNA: TGTGCCACCGGGACAGGGGGCAATCAGCCCCAGCATTTT. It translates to CATGTGGNQPQHF.

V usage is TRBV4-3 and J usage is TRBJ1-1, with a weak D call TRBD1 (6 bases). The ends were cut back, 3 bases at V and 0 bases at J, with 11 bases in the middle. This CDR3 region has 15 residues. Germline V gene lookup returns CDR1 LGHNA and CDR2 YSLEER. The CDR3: CASSQGGGMNTEAFF. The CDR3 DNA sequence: TGCGCCAGCAGCCAGGGAGGGGGTATGAACACTGAAGCTTTCTTT.

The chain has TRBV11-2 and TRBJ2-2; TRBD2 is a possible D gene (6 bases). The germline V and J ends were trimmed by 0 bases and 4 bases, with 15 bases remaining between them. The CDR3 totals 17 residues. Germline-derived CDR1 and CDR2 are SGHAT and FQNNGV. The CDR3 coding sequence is TGTGCCAGCAGCTTAGAGGTTTGGCAGGGAGGCACCGGGGAGCTGTTTTTT. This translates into CASSLEVWQGGTGELFF. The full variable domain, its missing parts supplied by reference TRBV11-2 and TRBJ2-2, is EAGVAQSPRYKIIEKRQSVAFWCNPISGHATLYWYQQILGQGPKLLIQFQNNGVVDDSQLPKDRFSAERLKGVDSTLKIQPAKLEDSAVYLCASSLEVWQGGTGELFFGEGSRLTVL.